This T cell receptor beta chain derives from a study of blood T cell repertoires in COVID-19. Background on the study: Sites across the United States, Italy and Spain contributed samples from acute and convalescent COVID-19.

Source study methods: Amplification from reference gene primers served as the basis for estimated nucleated cell counts. Profiling relied on immunoSEQ multiplex PCR, and the TCRdb table lists in-frame clones only, not all of them. D and trimming come from the DNA, and the V and J calls and clone size come from that table. The sample carries approximately 250,000 clones, about 82% recorded once. The CDR3 sequence is 16 residues long. J gave up 1 base and V 0 bases, and 6 bases lay outside the gene matches. From germline, CDR1 is SGHRS and CDR2 YFSETQ. The TCR originated in a woman aged 60-75 years with active or convalescent COVID-19. V usage is TRBV5-1 and J usage is TRBJ2-5, with 7 bases identical to TRBD2. Source material: peripheral blood. The CDR3 sequence: CASSLVIGGIQETQYF. The CDR3 region has the DNA TGCGCCAGCAGCTTGGTGATCGGGGGGATCCAAGAGACCCAGTACTTC.